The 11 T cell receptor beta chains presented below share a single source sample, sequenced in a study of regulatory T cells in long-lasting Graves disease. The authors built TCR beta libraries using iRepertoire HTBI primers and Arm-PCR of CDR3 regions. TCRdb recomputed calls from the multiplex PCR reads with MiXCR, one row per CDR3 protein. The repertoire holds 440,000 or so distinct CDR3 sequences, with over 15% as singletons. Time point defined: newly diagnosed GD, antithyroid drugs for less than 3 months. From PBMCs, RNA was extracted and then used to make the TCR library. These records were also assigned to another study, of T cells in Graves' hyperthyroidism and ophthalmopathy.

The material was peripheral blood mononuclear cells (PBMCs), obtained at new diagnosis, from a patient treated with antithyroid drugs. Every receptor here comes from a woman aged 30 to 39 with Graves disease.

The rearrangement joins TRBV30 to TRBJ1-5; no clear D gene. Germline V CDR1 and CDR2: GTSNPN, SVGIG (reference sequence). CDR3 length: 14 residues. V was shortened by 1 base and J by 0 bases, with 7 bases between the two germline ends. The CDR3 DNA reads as TGTGCCTGGAGTGCATTTGATAGCAATCAGCCCCAGCATTTT. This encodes CAWSAFDSNQPQHF.

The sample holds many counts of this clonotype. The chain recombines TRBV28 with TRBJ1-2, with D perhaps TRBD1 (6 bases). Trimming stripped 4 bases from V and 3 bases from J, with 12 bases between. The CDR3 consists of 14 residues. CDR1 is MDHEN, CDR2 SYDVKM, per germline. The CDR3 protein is CASSSQTGDYGYTF. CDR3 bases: TGTGCCAGCAGTTCTCAGACAGGAGACTATGGCTACACCTTC.

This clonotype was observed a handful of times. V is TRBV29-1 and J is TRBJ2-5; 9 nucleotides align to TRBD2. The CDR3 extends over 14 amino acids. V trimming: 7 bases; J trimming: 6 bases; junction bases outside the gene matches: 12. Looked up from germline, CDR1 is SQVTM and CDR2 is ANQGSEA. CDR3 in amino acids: CSAPEREDVKTQYF. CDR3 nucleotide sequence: TGCAGCGCCCCCGAGCGGGAGGACGTGAAGACCCAGTACTTC.

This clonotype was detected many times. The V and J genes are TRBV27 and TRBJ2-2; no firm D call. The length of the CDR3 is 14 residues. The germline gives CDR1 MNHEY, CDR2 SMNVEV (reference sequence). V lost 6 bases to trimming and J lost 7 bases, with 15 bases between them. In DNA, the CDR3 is TGTGCCAGCAGCCCCTTAAGGGAAAGCGGGGAGCTGTTTTTT. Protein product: CASSPLRESGELFF.

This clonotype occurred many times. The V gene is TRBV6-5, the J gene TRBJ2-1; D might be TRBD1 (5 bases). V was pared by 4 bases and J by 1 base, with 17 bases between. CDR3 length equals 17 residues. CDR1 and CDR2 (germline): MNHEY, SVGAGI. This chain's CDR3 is CASSSQKKGSSYNEQFF. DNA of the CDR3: TGTGCCAGCAGTTCACAGAAAAAGGGGTCGTCCTACAATGAGCAGTTCTTC.

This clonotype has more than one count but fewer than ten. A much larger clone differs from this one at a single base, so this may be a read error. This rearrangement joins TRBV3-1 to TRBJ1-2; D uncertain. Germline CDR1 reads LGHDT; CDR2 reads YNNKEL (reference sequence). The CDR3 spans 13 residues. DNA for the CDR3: TGTGCCAGCGGCCAAGAAGGGCGGAGGGGCTACACCTTC. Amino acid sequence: CASGQEGRRGYTF.

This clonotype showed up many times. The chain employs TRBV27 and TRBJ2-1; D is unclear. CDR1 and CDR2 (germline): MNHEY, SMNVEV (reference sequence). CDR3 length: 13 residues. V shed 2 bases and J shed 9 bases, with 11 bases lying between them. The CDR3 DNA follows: TGTGCCAGCAGTTTACCCCTGGCTAGTGAGCAGTTCTTC. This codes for CASSLPLASEQFF.

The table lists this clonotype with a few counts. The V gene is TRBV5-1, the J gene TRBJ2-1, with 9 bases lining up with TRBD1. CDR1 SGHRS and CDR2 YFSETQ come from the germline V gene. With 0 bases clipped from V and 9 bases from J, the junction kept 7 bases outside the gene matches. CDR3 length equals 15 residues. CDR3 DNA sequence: TGCGCCAGCAGCTTGGAGGGACAGGGAATCGGTGAGCAGTTCTTC. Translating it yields CASSLEGQGIGEQFF.

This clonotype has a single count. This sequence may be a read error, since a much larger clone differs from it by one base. DNA for the CDR3: TGTGCCAGCAGACGACAGAGACTCTCCTACAATGAGCAGCTCTTC. Amino acids: CASRRQRLSYNEQLF. The gene calls are TRBV6-1 and TRBJ2-1; possible D gene TRBD1, 5 bases. Germline CDR1 reads MNHNS; CDR2 reads SASEGT. The CDR3 has 15 amino acids.

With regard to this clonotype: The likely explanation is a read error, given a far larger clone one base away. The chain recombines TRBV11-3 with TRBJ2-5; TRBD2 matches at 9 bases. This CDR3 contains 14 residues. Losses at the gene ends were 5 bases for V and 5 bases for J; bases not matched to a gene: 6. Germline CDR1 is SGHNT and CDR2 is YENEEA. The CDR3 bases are TGTGCCAGCAGCCCCGGGACTAGCTGGGAGACCCAGTACTTC. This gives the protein CASSPGTSWETQYF.

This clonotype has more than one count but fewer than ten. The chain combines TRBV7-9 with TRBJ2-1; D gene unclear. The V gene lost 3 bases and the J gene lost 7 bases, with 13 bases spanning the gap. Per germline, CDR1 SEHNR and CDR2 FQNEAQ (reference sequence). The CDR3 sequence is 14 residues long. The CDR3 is CASSFSNSVNEQFF. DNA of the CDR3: TGTGCCAGCAGCTTCTCGAATTCGGTAAATGAGCAGTTCTTC.